Listed here is a single T cell receptor (beta chain). What it recognizes is unknown. The data derive from a study of response to subunit inactivated influenza vaccine. The study's findings and limits: It was suggested by the authors that few new T cells are recruited by each seasonal influenza vaccination.

Using its own MiXCR run on the RT-PCR reads, TCRdb lists one record per CDR3 protein. This sample has about 500,000 distinct CDR3 sequences, with less than 7.5% found just once. V shed 3 bases and J shed 4 bases, with 11 bases lying between them. CDR3 length equals 13 residues. CDR1 is SGHNT, CDR2 YYREEE, per germline (reference sequence). The chain is built from TRBV5-4 and TRBJ2-7; TRBD1 or TRBD2 may be the D gene (5 bases each). Source: PBMCs from blood, taken approximately 25 months after vaccination. This TCR was recovered from a man in his fifties or sixties who received an inactivated influenza vaccine. CDR3 in DNA: TGTGCCAGCAGCTCCCGGGACCGGTACGAGCAGTACTTC. Translated, it gives CASSSRDRYEQYF.